This T cell receptor (beta chain) appears in the sequencing data of a study of blood T cell repertoires in COVID-19 (dated by TCRdb to 2019 to 2021). For context, the study as a whole: Samples from collaborators originated in the United States, Italy and Spain and spanned both the acute and convalescent phases of COVID-19. The material from the prospective study consisted of cDNA or gDNA derived from T cells, B-cell-depleted T cells, or PBMCs. Subjects who had been exposed to COVID-19, were actively infected with it, or had recovered from it provided the deeply sampled blood TCRbeta repertoires that made up the dataset. The repertoires were released in a freely available public database meant as a resource for research on the immune response to SARS-CoV-2. The samples were drawn from the first 160 participants of the ongoing ImmuneRACE study and from under 1,500 subjects provided by 6 global collaborators. The sample metadata nearly always contained a de-identified subject ID, COVID-19 status, age in years and sex. Where available, HLA class I and class II types were obtained from metadata supplied by the sample provider rather than from assay-based typing. Paper-wide results and their limitations: The quantity of clinical and demographic metadata differed by source and by participant and was supplied without curation.

TCRbeta CDR3 regions were amplified from genomic DNA by means of the immunoSEQ Assay, a bias-controlled multiplex PCR. The original pipeline was this. The number of nucleated cells in each sample was estimated from the amplification of reference gene primers within the assay. To quantify the absolute abundance of each unique TCRbeta CDR3 rearrangement, sequence reads were collapsed and filtered. For each sample, productive Simpson clonality was calculated as the square root of Simpson's diversity index over productive rearrangements. Held by TCRdb, this immuneACCESS table contains in-frame sequences only and omits some clones. Under half of the omission traces to an unresolved V gene where checked; the cause of the rest is unknown. For V, J and clone size, that table is used; D and trimming come from the DNA. This sample gives fewer than 140,000 clones in total; 70% to 75% of them show up just once. The top ten clones comprise approximately 0.9% of the sample.

With regard to this clone: Its binding antigen is unknown. Base qualities are not at hand, and no much larger clone is one base apart.

Whole blood was collected in K2EDTA tubes by collaborating institutions according to the institutions' own protocols. For TCRbeta analysis, collaborators shipped samples as frozen whole blood, isolated PBMCs, or DNA extracted from either of those sample types. The CDR3, from cysteine to phenylalanine, totals 14 residues. The retained sequence is limited to the CDR3, 42 bases, with the frame set at the first base. V loses 5 bases, J loses 10 bases, and the germline ends lie 17 bases apart. CDR1 SGHAT and CDR2 FQNNGV are derived from the germline V gene. Sequences were obtained from peripheral blood. This receptor was identified in a human donor with acute or convalescent COVID-19. The donor label of this sample is uncertain. The chain was built from TRBV11-2 and TRBJ1-4; the D segment could be TRBD1, given 5 matching bases. In nucleotides, the sequence is TGTGCCAGCAGCCCAACACAGGCGAGTGGAAAACTGTTTTTT. This codes for CASSPTQASGKLFF.